Each of the 27 T cell receptor beta chains below was sequenced from the same sample in a study of cytomegalovirus exposure and HLA in healthy donors. Both 60 Vbeta primers and 13 Jbeta primers went into the PCR. Repertoires were generated with immunoSEQ multiplex PCR, while TCRdb's copy carries only in-frame clones and drops some. The sample lists over 150,000 clones, about three quarters occurring once. The sequenced sample consisted of PBMCs. These receptors came from a woman in her forties or fifties in good health and CMV-seropositive.

The rearrangement joins TRBV11-3 to TRBJ2-2; D gene uncertain. Trimming stripped 5 bases from V and 2 bases from J, with 6 bases between. The CDR3 covers 13 residues. The V gene's germline CDR1 is SGHNT and CDR2 YENEEA. CDR3 sequence reads: CASSRTNTGELFF. CDR3 sequence (DNA): TGTGCCAGCAGCAGAACTAACACCGGGGAGCTGTTTTTT. Drawing the rest from reference TRBV11-3 and TRBJ2-2, the complete variable domain is EAGVVQSPRYKIIEKKQPVAFWCNPISGHNTLYWYLQNLGQGPELLIRYENEEAVDDSQLPKDRFSAERLKGVDSTLKIQPAELGDSAVYLCASSRTNTGELFFGEGSRLTVL.

This clone was seen a handful of times. J is TRBJ2-1 and V is TRBV7-9; the match to TRBD2 covers 9 bases. The CDR3 loop spans 15 amino acids. V gave up 5 bases and J gave up 4 bases; unmatched junction bases: 6. CDR1 and CDR2 (germline): SEHNR, FQNEAQ (reference sequence). The CDR3 DNA reads TGTGCCAGCAGCCCAGCGGGGGGCCCATACAATGAGCAGTTCTTC. It encodes CASSPAGGPYNEQFF. The complete variable domain, with remaining parts taken from reference TRBV7-9 and TRBJ2-1, reads DTGVSQNPRHKITKRGQNVTFRCDPISEHNRLYWYRQTLGQGPEFLTYFQNEAQLEKSRLLSDRFSAERPKGSFSTLEIQRTEQGDSAMYLCASSPAGGPYNEQFFGPGTRLTVL.

This CDR3 reads CASSNGLAGPEQYF. CDR3 nucleotide sequence: TGTGCCAGTAGTAACGGACTAGCGGGGCCTGAGCAGTACTTC. V gene TRBV19 combines with J gene TRBJ2-7; TRBD2 matches 12 bases. J lost 7 bases, V lost 4 bases, and 5 bases had no gene match. The CDR3 consists of 14 residues. The germline CDR1 and CDR2 sequences are LNHDA and SQIVND (reference sequence). The variable domain in full, completed from reference TRBV19 and TRBJ2-7, reads DGGITQSPKYLFRKEGQNVTLSCEQNLNHDAMYWYRQDPGQGLRLIYYSQIVNDFQKGDIAEGYSVSREKKESFPLTVTSAQKNPTAFYLCASSNGLAGPEQYFGPGTRLTVT.

The chain has TRBV28 and TRBJ2-7; 8 bases fit TRBD2. The CDR3 contains 12 residues. CDR1 and CDR2 from the germline V gene are MDHEN and SYDVKM. Losses at the gene ends were 6 bases for V and 8 bases for J; bases not matched to a gene: 6. The CDR3: CASRGTSFKQYF. CDR3 sequence (DNA): TGTGCCAGCAGGGGGACTAGTTTCAAGCAGTACTTC.

The chain employs TRBV19 and TRBJ2-2; TRBD1 matches 7 bases. This CDR3 is built from 15 residues. Germline loops: CDR1 LNHDA, CDR2 SQIVND (reference sequence). Germline trimming cut 3 bases from V and 3 bases from J; bases unmatched to any gene: 4. The CDR3 here is CASSMRGRDTGELFF. In nucleotides, the CDR3 is TGTGCCAGTAGTATGAGGGGGCGCGACACCGGGGAGCTGTTTTTT.

The chain couples TRBV7-3 to TRBJ2-3; 13 bases align to TRBD2. Germline lookup yields CDR1 SGHTA and CDR2 FQGTGA. The CDR3 runs 17 residues. Trimming removed 0 bases from V and 2 bases from J; junction bases left unmatched: 2. The chain's CDR3 is CASSLTGLAGPTDTQYF. The CDR3 DNA follows: TGTGCCAGCAGCTTAACGGGACTAGCGGGACCCACAGATACGCAGTATTTT.

The chain combines TRBV28 with TRBJ1-1; D might be TRBD1 (6 bases). The CDR3 sequence is 15 residues long. Germline V CDR1 and CDR2: MDHEN, SYDVKM. The V and J ends lost 2 bases and 5 bases respectively, with 15 bases between them. The CDR3 spells CASSLIQGGRTEAFF. CDR3 DNA: TGTGCCAGCAGTTTAATACAGGGCGGGAGGACTGAAGCTTTCTTT.

The chain carries TRBV9 and TRBJ1-5; TRBD1 matches 8 bases. The CDR3 sequence is 13 residues long. CDR1 SGDLS and CDR2 YYNGEE come from the germline V gene. The CDR3 sequence is CAGRQGRNQPQHF. In DNA, the CDR3 is TGTGCGGGCCGACAGGGGAGGAATCAGCCCCAGCATTTT.

The chain couples TRBV19 to TRBJ1-5; D unresolved. Deletions cut 8 bases from V and 3 bases from J, with 14 bases between. Germline-derived CDR1 and CDR2 are LNHDA and SQIVND (reference sequence). The CDR3 has 14 residues. The CDR3 region is CASSFVGTNQPQHF. CDR3 coding DNA: TGTGCCAGTTCCTTCGTGGGCACCAATCAGCCCCAGCATTTT.

A few counts support this clone. The J gene is TRBJ2-1, the V gene TRBV7-3; 7 bases line up with TRBD2. The germline V gene has CDR1 SGHTA and CDR2 FQGTGA. With 4 bases clipped from V and 8 bases from J, the junction kept 11 bases outside the gene matches. The length of the CDR3 is 15 residues. CDR3 DNA sequence: TGTGCCAGCAGCTCCCAGGGCGGGAGTATCGATGAGCAGTTCTTC. Protein: CASSSQGGSIDEQFF.

The chain uses TRBV30 and TRBJ2-1, with a weak D call TRBD2 (6 bases). CDR3 length: 13 residues. Germline V gives CDR1 GTSNPN, CDR2 SVGIG (reference sequence). The germline V and J ends were trimmed by 8 bases and 6 bases, with 17 bases remaining between them. The CDR3 nucleotides read TGTGCCCTCGCCGGGACTGGACGCAATGAGCAGTTCTTC. Its protein product is CALAGTGRNEQFF.

The gene calls are TRBV5-1 and TRBJ1-1; 9 nucleotides match TRBD1. CDR1 is SGHRS, CDR2 YFSETQ, per germline. The CDR3 contains 15 residues. Trimming cost V 4 bases and J 3 bases; bases outside gene matches: 7. CDR3 coding DNA: TGCGCCAGCAGCCCGGGGACAGGGTGGGACACTGAAGCTTTCTTT. Protein sequence: CASSPGTGWDTEAFF.

The chain joins TRBV4-1 to TRBJ1-2, with D unclear. CDR1 is MGHRA and CDR2 is YSYEKL in the germline V gene. The CDR3 is 14 amino acids. Trimming took 1 base from V and 5 from J, leaving 11 bases between them. CDR3 in DNA: TGCGCCAGCAGCCAAGGACAACAGCCTTATGGCTACACCTTC. Encoded protein: CASSQGQQPYGYTF.

V usage is TRBV19 and J usage is TRBJ1-2; TRBD1 might be the D (6 bases). The CDR3 length is 16 residues. From germline, CDR1 is LNHDA and CDR2 SQIVND (reference sequence). Trimming cost V 8 bases and J 6 bases, with 25 bases left between them. In DNA form, the CDR3 reads TGTGCCAGTGGCAGCGGACCGCGGGCCCCAGGGGATGGCTACACCTTC. Its protein is CASGSGPRAPGDGYTF.

The chain employs TRBV7-3 and TRBJ2-5; the D is unclear. V was shortened by 5 bases and J by 2 bases, with 9 bases between the two germline ends. Germline assignment: CDR1 SGHTA and CDR2 FQGTGA. The CDR3 spans 13 residues. This CDR3 is CASSLSRQETQYF. The DNA of the CDR3 is TGTGCCAGCAGCCTCTCGCGGCAAGAGACCCAGTACTTC.

V is TRBV30 and J is TRBJ2-1; D gene uncertain. The CDR3 loop spans 14 amino acids. From germline, CDR1 is GTSNPN and CDR2 SVGIG (reference sequence). Trimming cost V 0 bases and J 6 bases, with 12 bases left between them. The DNA for the CDR3 is TGTGCCTGGAGTGTAACGGTGGTATTCAATGAGCAGTTCTTC. Translation: CAWSVTVVFNEQFF.

J is TRBJ2-7 and V is TRBV5-1; D remains ambiguous. Germline CDR1 and CDR2: SGHRS and YFSETQ. Between the trimmed V and J ends, which lost 0 bases and 2 bases, there was a span of 9 bases. The CDR3 is 14 amino acids. CDR3 bases: TGCGCCAGCAGCTTGGACACCTCAGCCTACGAGCAGTACTTC. It is translated as CASSLDTSAYEQYF.

This chain uses TRBV11-3 with TRBJ2-1; 13 positions agree with TRBD2. J lost 5 bases, V lost 5 bases, and 3 bases had no gene match. The CDR3 loop spans 15 amino acids. CDR1 and CDR2 from the germline V gene are SGHNT and YENEEA. This CDR3 is CASSPGLAGDNEQFF. CDR3 DNA: TGTGCCAGCAGCCCCGGACTAGCGGGAGACAATGAGCAGTTCTTC.

V is TRBV6-6 and J is TRBJ2-1; 12 bases agree with TRBD2. The V and J ends lost 7 bases and 6 bases, in that order; junction bases with no gene match: 7. The germline V gene encodes CDR1 MNHNY and CDR2 SVGAGI (reference sequence). The CDR3 consists of 15 residues. Here the CDR3 DNA reads TGTGCCAGCAATTCCGGGACTAGCGGGCCCAATGAGCAGTTCTTC. As protein: CASNSGTSGPNEQFF.

J is TRBJ2-3 and V is TRBV4-3; 7 bases map to TRBD2. The V gene's germline CDR1 is LGHNA and CDR2 YSLEER. With 0 bases clipped from V and 2 bases from J, the junction kept 5 bases outside the gene matches. CDR3 length: 16 residues. The CDR3 sequence is CASSQEGDYYTDTQYF. CDR3 coding DNA: TGCGCCAGCAGCCAAGAGGGGGACTACTACACAGATACGCAGTATTTT.

This chain connects TRBV5-6 to TRBJ2-7; no firm D call. The CDR3 covers 16 residues. With 4 bases removed from V and 1 base from J, the gap between germline ends came to 18 bases. Germline V gives CDR1 SGHDT, CDR2 YYEEEE. The CDR3 nucleotides read TGTGCCAGCAGCCAAGTCCGAGGCGCGTCATCCTACGAGCAGTACTTC. Its protein is CASSQVRGASSYEQYF.

J is TRBJ2-7 and V is TRBV7-9; 9 nucleotides align to TRBD1. The germline V gene encodes CDR1 SEHNR and CDR2 FQNEAQ (reference sequence). J lost 1 base, V lost 4 bases, and 8 bases had no gene match. This CDR3 comprises 16 residues. The CDR3 here is CASSSPDRGLSYEQYF. Here the CDR3 DNA reads TGTGCCAGCAGCTCCCCTGACAGGGGGTTATCCTACGAGCAGTACTTC.

This clone was recorded only once. V gene TRBV7-9 combines with J gene TRBJ2-1; 13 nucleotides align to TRBD2. The CDR3 length is 15 residues. V was pared by 5 bases and J by 7 bases, with 5 bases of the junction left unmatched. Per germline, CDR1 SEHNR and CDR2 FQNEAQ (reference sequence). The CDR3 reads CASSPGLAGRNEQFF. CDR3 nucleotide sequence: TGTGCCAGCAGCCCGGGACTAGCGGGGAGGAATGAGCAGTTCTTC.

This clone appeared a single time. This sample includes further DNA sequences coding for the same CDR3. The chain combines TRBV5-1 with TRBJ2-5; 8 positions match TRBD1. Germline values: CDR1 SGHRS, CDR2 YFSETQ. CDR3 length equals 14 residues. With 4 bases clipped from V and 1 base from J, the junction kept 3 bases outside the gene matches. In DNA, the CDR3 is TGCGCCAGCAGCCTGGGACAGGTCCAAGAGACCCAGTACTTC. Amino acids: CASSLGQVQETQYF.

This chain links TRBV9 with TRBJ2-2; TRBD2 aligns across 12 bases. The germline gives CDR1 SGDLS, CDR2 YYNGEE. The V gene end was trimmed by 3 bases and the J gene end by 3 bases; junction bases not matched to a gene: 0. This CDR3 is built from 15 residues. DNA of the CDR3: TGTGCCAGCAGCGCTAGCGGGGGGGACACCGGGGAGCTGTTTTTT. Its translation is CASSASGGDTGELFF.

This clone turned up a few times. J is TRBJ2-1 and V is TRBV7-3; 11 bases map to TRBD2. J was trimmed by 5 bases and V by 5 bases; bases with no gene match: 8. Germline values: CDR1 SGHTA, CDR2 FQGTGA. This CDR3 contains 16 residues. The CDR3 DNA is TGTGCCAGCAGCCGTTTAGCGGGAGGGACAGACAATGAGCAGTTCTTC. Amino acids: CASSRLAGGTDNEQFF.

This clone was detected only a few times. The chain has TRBV19 and TRBJ1-4; D may be TRBD1 (5 bases). The CDR3 has 15 amino acids. Germline assignment: CDR1 LNHDA and CDR2 SQIVND (reference sequence). V was clipped by 0 bases and J by 7 bases, with 12 bases between them. The CDR3 sequence: CASSIDWWTSEKLFF. CDR3 nucleotide sequence: TGTGCCAGTAGTATAGATTGGTGGACATCTGAAAAACTGTTTTTT.